This TCR beta chain was profiled in a study of early T cells in non-severe SARS-CoV-2 infection. Looking at the study overall: The study sequenced bulk RNA from unsorted whole blood, with chains unpaired.

Study-wide points: Comparison of clonotypes with VDJdb favored anti-spike CD8 responses while missing private and CD4 specificities.

Individual cDNA molecules were tagged with unique molecular identifiers. TCRdb passed the 5' RACE reads through MiXCR, listing each CDR3 protein once. Of 30,000 to 35,000 distinct CDR3 sequences in the sample, about 4.6% were seen once. The CDR3 runs 10 residues. V was trimmed by 5 bases and J by 2 bases, leaving 0 bases between them. Germline assignment: CDR1 MDHEN and CDR2 SYDVKM. The sample holds many counts of this clonotype. Its cognate antigen is unknown. The TCR originated in an adult who was a healthcare worker with PCR-confirmed SARS-CoV-2 infection or an uninfected control (not recorded which). Sample: whole blood. The genes are TRBV28 and TRBJ1-2; D remains ambiguous. CDR3 DNA: TGTGCCAGCAGTAACTATGGCTACACCTTC. Encoded protein: CASSNYGYTF.